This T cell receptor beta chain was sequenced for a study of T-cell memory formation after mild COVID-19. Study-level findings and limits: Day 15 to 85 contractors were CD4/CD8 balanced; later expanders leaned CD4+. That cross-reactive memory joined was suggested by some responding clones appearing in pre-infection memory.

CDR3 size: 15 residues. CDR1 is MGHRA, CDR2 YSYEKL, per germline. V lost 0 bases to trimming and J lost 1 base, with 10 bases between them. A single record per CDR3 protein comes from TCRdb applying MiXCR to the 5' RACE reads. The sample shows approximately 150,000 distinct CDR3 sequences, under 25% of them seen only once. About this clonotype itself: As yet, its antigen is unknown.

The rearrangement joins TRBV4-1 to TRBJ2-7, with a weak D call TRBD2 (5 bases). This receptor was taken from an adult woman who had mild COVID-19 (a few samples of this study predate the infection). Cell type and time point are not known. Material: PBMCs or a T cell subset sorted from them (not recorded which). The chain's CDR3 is CASSQDKRGSYEQYF. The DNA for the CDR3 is TGCGCCAGCAGCCAAGATAAACGAGGGTCCTACGAGCAGTACTTC.